Presented here are 11 T cell receptor beta chains from one specimen sequenced in a study of Tregs in tolerant kidney transplant recipients. Assay: immunoSEQ multiplex PCR; the TCRdb copy retains only in-frame clones and omits some. The sample carries about 66,000 clones, 80% to 95% recorded once. Sequences were derived from CD8+ T cells from blood, sampled before the transplant. The origin of the receptors is a human donor who received a combined kidney and bone marrow transplant.

This clone was observed a handful of times. V gene TRBV5-6 combines with J gene TRBJ1-3; D is undetermined. The CDR3 has 15 amino acids. Germline V gene lookup returns CDR1 SGHDT and CDR2 YYEEEE. V was shortened by 0 bases and J by 0 bases, with 7 bases between the two germline ends. The CDR3 is CASSLELNSGNTIYF. The CDR3 coding sequence is TGTGCCAGCAGCTTGGAGCTCAACTCTGGAAACACCATATATTTT.

In the case of this clone: Different DNA sequences within this sample yield the same CDR3. The rearrangement links TRBV2 to TRBJ1-6, with TRBD1 matching 10 bases. V trimming: 5 bases; J trimming: 1 base; junction bases outside the gene matches: 2. The CDR3 spans 16 residues. Germline assignment: CDR1 SNHLY and CDR2 FYNNEI. The chain's CDR3 is CASSRTGGSYNSPLHF. CDR3 DNA: TGTGCCAGCAGTCGGACAGGGGGTTCCTATAATTCACCCCTCCACTTT.

This rearrangement joins TRBV7-3 to TRBJ2-1; possibly TRBD1 for D (6 bases). The CDR3 is made up of 16 amino acids. V was pared by 0 bases and J by 0 bases, with 9 bases between. Germline V CDR1 and CDR2: SGHTA, FQGTGA. The CDR3 protein is CASSLTSGVSYNEQFF. DNA for the CDR3: TGTGCCAGCAGCTTAACGTCAGGGGTCTCCTACAATGAGCAGTTCTTC.

The chain employs TRBV9 and TRBJ1-3; 7 nucleotides match TRBD1. V shed 0 bases, J shed 4 bases, and the junction held 1 base outside the gene matches. Germline assignment: CDR1 SGDLS and CDR2 YYNGEE. The CDR3 has 14 residues. This CDR3 reads CASSVGGQGNTIYF. The CDR3 DNA reads as TGTGCCAGCAGCGTAGGGGGACAGGGAAACACCATATATTTT.

The chain joins TRBV9 to TRBJ2-1, with TRBD2 identical over 7 bases. CDR1 is SGDLS and CDR2 is YYNGEE in the germline V gene. The CDR3 runs to 15 residues. V trimming: 0 bases; J trimming: 2 bases; junction bases outside the gene matches: 2. The CDR3 loop is CASSVGGGPYNEQFF. The CDR3 region has the DNA TGTGCCAGCAGCGTAGGCGGGGGACCCTACAATGAGCAGTTCTTC.

The V gene is TRBV28, the J gene TRBJ2-1, with unresolved D. V was shortened by 6 bases and J by 9 bases, with 21 bases between the two germline ends. The CDR3 is 15 residues long. The V gene's germline CDR1 is MDHEN and CDR2 SYDVKM. The DNA for the CDR3 is TGTGCCAGCAGCTCATTTATAGAGAGTTTACCTGAGCAGTTCTTC. Translating gives CASSSFIESLPEQFF.

This chain uses TRBV7-9 with TRBJ2-5; 7 nucleotides agree with TRBD1. Trimming took 5 bases from V and 2 from J; bases not matched to a gene: 11. Germline values: CDR1 SEHNR, CDR2 FQNEAQ (reference sequence). There are 16 residues in the CDR3. DNA for the CDR3: TGTGCCAGCAGCCCTAGGACAGGTTACTATCAAGAGACCCAGTACTTC. Protein sequence: CASSPRTGYYQETQYF.

V usage is TRBV4-1 and J usage is TRBJ1-2; 9 bases match TRBD1. CDR3 size: 15 residues. The junction had 13 bases not matched to a gene; V was cut back by 6 bases and J by 8 bases. From germline, CDR1 is MGHRA and CDR2 YSYEKL. CDR3 in DNA: TGCGCCAGCAGACCGGACAGGGGATTTTTCTTGGGCTACACCTTC. This gives the protein CASRPDRGFFLGYTF.

The chain has TRBV9 and TRBJ2-5; D unresolved. CDR3 size: 12 residues. The germline V gene has CDR1 SGDLS and CDR2 YYNGEE. Trimming removed 2 bases from V and 0 bases from J, with 2 bases in between. The CDR3: CASSVNQETQYF. The CDR3 nucleotides read TGTGCCAGCAGCGTTAACCAAGAGACCCAGTACTTC.

The chain is built from TRBV21-1 and TRBJ2-1; the table's D call, TRBD1, was not checked against the DNA. TRBV21-1 is a recognized pseudogene. This CDR3 is 17 amino acids long. The CDR3 spells CASTPAPGQTSYNEQFF. In nucleotides, the CDR3 is TGTGCCAGCACCCCAGCCCCGGGACAGACCTCCTACAATGAGCAGTTCTTC.

CDR3 amino acids: CASQTGTGLNQPQHF. As DNA, the CDR3 is TGTGCCAGTCAAACCGGGACAGGGCTCAATCAGCCCCAGCATTTT. This chain uses TRBV2 with TRBJ1-5; 9 bases line up with TRBD1. This CDR3 is 15 amino acids long. Looked up from germline, CDR1 is SNHLY and CDR2 is FYNNEI. J lost 3 bases, V lost 9 bases, and 9 bases had no gene match.